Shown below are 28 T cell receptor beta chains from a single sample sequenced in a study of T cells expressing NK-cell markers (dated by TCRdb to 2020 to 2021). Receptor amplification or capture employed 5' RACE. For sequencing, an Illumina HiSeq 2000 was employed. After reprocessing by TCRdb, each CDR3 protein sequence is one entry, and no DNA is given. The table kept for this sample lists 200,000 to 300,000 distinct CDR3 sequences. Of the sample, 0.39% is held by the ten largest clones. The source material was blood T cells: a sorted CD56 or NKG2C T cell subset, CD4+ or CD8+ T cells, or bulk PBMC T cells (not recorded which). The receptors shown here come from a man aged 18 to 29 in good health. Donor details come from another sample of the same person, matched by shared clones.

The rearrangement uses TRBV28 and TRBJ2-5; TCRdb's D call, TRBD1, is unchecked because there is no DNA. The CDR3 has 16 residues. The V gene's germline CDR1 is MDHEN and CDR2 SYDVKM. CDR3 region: CASSLRDTGGLGDQYF.

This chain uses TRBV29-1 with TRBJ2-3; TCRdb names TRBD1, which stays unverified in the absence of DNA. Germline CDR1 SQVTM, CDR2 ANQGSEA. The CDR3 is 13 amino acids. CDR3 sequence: CSVGPINQDTQYF.

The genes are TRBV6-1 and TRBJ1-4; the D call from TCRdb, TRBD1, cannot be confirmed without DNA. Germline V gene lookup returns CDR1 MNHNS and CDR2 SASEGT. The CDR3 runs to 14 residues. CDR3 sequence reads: CASSERQGFEKLFF.

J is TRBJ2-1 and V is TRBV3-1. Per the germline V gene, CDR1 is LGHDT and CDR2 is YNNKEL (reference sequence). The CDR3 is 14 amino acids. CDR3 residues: CASSQDIGSDEQFF.

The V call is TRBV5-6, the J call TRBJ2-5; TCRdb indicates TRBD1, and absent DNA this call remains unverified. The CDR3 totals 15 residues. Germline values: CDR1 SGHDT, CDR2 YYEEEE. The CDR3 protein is CASSNQGVNQETQYF.

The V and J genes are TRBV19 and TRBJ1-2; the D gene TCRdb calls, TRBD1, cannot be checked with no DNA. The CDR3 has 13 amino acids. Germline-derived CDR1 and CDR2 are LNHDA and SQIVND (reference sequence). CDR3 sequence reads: CASSISDRFGYTF.

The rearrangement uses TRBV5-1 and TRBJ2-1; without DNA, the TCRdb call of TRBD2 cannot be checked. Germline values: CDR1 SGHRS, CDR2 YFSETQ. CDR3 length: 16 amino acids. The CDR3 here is CASSLIGGTSGPEQFF.

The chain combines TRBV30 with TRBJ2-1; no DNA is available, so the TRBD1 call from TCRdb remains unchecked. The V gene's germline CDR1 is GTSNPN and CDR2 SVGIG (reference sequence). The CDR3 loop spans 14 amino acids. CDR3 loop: CAWGPGQGINEQFF.

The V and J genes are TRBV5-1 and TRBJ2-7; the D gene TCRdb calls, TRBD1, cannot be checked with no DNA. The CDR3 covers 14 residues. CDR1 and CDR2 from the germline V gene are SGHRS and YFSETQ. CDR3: CASSLRLEGDEQYF.

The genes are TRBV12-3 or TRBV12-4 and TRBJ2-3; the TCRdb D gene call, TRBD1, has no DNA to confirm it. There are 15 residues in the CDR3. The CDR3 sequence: CASSPGDHSTDTQYF.

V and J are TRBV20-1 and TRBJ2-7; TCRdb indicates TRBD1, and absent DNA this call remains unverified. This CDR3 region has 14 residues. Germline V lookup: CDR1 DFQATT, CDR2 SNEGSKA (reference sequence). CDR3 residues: CSATPSMGPYEQYF.

This chain's CDR3 is CASSLDRAKETQYF. J is TRBJ2-5 and V is TRBV5-1; absent DNA, TCRdb's TRBD1 call cannot be checked. The CDR3 sequence is 14 residues long. Germline V gene sequence: CDR1 SGHRS, CDR2 YFSETQ.

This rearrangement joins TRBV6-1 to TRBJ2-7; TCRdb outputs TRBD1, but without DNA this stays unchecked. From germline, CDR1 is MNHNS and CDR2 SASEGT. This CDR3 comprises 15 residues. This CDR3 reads CASSPGTLSSYEQYF.

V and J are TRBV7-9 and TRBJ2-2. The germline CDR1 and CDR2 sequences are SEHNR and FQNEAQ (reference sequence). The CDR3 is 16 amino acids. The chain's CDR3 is CASSSTKPSFTGELFF.

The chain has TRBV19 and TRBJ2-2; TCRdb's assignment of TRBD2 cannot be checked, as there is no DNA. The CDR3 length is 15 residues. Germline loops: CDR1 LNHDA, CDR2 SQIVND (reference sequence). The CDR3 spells CASSILAGASGELFF.

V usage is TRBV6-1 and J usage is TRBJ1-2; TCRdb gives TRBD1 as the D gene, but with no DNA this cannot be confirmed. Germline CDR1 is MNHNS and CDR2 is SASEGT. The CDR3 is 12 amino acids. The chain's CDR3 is CASMGQGYGYTF.

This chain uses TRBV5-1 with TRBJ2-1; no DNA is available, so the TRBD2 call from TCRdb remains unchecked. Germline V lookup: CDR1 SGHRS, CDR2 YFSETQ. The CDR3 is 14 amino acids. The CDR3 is CASSDLAGDNEQFF.

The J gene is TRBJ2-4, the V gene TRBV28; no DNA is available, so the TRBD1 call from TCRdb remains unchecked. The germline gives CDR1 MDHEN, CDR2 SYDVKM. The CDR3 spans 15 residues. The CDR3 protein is CASSPSGTGGDIQYF.

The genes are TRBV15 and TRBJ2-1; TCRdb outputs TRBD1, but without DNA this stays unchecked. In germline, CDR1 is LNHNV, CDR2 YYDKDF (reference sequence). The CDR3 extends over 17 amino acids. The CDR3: CATSRDPGAGVLNEQFF. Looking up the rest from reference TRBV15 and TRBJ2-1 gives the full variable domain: DAMVIQNPRYQVTQFGKPVTLSCSQTLNHNVMYWYQQKSSQAPKLLFHYYDKDFNNEADTPDNFQSRRPNTSFCFLDIRSPGLGDTAMYLCATSRDPGAGVLNEQFFGPGTRLTVL.

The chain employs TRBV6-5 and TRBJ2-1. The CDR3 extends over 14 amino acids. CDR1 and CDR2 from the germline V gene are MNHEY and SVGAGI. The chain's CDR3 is CASSYSADYNEQFF.

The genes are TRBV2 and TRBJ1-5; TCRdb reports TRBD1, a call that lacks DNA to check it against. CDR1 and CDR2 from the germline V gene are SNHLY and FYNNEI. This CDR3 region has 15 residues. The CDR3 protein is CASRVGQGQNQPQHF.

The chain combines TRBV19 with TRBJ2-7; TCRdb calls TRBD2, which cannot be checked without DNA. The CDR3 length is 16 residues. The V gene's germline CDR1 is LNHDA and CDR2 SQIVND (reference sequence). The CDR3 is CASSIFRGRRTYEQYF.

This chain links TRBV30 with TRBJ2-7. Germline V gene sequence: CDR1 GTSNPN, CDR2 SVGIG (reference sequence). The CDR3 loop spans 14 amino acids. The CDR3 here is CAWSVALLVHEQYF. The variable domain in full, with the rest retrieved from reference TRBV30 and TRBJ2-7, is SQTIHQWPATLVQPVGSPLSLECTVEGTSNPNLYWYRQAAGRGLQLLFYSVGIGQISSEVPQNLSASRPQDRQFILSSKKLLLSDSGFYLCAWSVALLVHEQYFGPGTRLTVT.

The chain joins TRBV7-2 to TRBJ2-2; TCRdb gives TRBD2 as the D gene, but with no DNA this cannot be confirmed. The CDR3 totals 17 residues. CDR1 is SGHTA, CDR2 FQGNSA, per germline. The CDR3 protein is CASSLVASGRRTGELFF.

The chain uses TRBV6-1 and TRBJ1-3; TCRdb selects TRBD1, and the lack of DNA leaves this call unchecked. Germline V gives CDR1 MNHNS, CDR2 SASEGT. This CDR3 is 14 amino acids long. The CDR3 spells CASGDRATGNTIYF.

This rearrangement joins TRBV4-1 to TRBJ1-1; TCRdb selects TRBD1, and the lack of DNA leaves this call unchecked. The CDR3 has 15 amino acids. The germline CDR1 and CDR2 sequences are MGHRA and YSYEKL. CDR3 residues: CASSQGRLPGAEAFF.

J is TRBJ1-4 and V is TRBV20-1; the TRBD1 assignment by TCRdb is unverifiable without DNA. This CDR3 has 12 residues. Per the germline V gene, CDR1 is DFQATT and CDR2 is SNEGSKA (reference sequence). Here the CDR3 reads CSVPPGGEKLFF.

The CDR3 sequence is CSVERDRNTDTQYF. The rearrangement joins TRBV29-1 to TRBJ2-3; checking the TCRdb D call of TRBD1 is not possible without DNA. The CDR3 runs to 14 residues. Germline CDR1 is SQVTM and CDR2 is ANQGSEA.